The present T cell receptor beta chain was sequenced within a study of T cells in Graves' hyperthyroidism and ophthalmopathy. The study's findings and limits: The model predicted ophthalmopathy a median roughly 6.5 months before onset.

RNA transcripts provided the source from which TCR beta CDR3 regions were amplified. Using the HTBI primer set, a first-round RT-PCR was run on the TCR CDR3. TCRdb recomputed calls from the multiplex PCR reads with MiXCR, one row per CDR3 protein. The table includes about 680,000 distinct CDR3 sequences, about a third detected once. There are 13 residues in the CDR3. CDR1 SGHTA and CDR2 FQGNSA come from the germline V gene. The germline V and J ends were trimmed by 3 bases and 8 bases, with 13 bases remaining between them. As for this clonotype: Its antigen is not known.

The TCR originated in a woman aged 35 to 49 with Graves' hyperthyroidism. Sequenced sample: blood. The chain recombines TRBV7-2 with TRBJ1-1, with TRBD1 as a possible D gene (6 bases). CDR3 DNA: TGTGCCAGCAGCTTGGGCATAACAGGGGAAGCTTTCTTT. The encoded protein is CASSLGITGEAFF.